This TCR beta chain emerged from a study of cytotoxic CD8 clonotypes in ibrutinib-treated CLL. V dropped 5 bases and J dropped 2 bases, with 17 bases sitting between them. Per germline, CDR1 SGHTA and CDR2 FQGTGA. The CDR3 runs 16 residues. This clone was counted only a few times. The assay was immunoSEQ multiplex PCR, and TCRdb's table has in-frame clones only and misses some. Of about 160,000 clones in the sample, roughly 80% were seen once. The sequencing here drew on PBMCs, taken after 12 months of ibrutinib treatment. This TCR came from a human donor with chronic lymphocytic leukemia. V usage is TRBV7-3 and J usage is TRBJ2-3, with D perhaps assigned TRBD1 or TRBD2 (6 bases each). The CDR3 DNA is TGTGCCAGCAGCCCCGCGCCGGGGGCGGCCACAGATACGCAGTATTTT. It encodes CASSPAPGAATDTQYF.